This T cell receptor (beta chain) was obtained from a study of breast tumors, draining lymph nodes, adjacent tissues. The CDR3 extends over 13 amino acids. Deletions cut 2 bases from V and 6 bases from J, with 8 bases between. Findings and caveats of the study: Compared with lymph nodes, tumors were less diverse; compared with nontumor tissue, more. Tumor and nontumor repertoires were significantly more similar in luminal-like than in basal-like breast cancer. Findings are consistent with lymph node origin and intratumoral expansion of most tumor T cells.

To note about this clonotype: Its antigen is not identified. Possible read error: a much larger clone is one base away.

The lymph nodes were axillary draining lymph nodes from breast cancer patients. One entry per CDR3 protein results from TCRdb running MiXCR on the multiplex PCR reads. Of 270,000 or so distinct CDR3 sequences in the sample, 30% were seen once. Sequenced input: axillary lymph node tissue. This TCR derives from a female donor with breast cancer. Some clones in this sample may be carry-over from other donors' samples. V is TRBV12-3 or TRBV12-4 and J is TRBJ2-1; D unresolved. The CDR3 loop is CASSLRQRNEQFF. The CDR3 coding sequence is TGTGCCAGCAGTTTAAGGCAGCGCAATGAGCAGTTCTTC.